A selection of T cell receptor beta chains follows, all from one sample in a study of blood T cell repertoires in COVID-19. Produced via immunoSEQ multiplex PCR; TCRdb's table is partial and in-frame only. This sample has more than 120,000 clones, with 84% found just once. The sample consisted of PBMCs or T cells enriched from blood (not recorded which). All receptors come from a man aged 45-65 years in a cohort exposed to, infected with or recovered from COVID-19 (not recorded which). The CDR3 runs from the conserved cysteine through the conserved F or W. A D gene is named only where the DNA matches it firmly. Size is omitted from some rows. Given values are once, few, many or a class for expanded clones.

V gene	J gene	D gene	clone size	CDR3 DNA	CDR3 protein
TRBV2	TRBJ2-1	-	-	TGTGCCAGCAGTTCCTTCGGAGGTGCCAATGAGCAGTTCTTC	CASSSFGGANEQFF
TRBV7-2	TRBJ1-1	-	-	TGTGCCAGCAGCTCATGGGGGCCCCGTGGAACTGAAGCTTTCTTT	CASSSWGPRGTEAFF
TRBV24-1	TRBJ1-5	-	-	TGTGCCACCAGTGATGGGGACTATAGCAATCAGCCCCAGCATTTT	CATSDGDYSNQPQHF
TRBV29-1	TRBJ2-3	TRBD2	-	TGCAGCGTCTTTAGCGGGGGTGTGGATACGCAGTATTTT	CSVFSGGVDTQYF
TRBV27	TRBJ2-7	-	-	TGTGCCAGCAGACTCAGCGGTAACTACGAGCAGTACTTC	CASRLSGNYEQYF
TRBV6-5	TRBJ1-3	-	-	TGTGCCAGCATTCACGAGGGTGGAAACACCATATATTTT	CASIHEGGNTIYF
TRBV3-1/TRBV3-2	TRBJ2-7	-	-	TGTGCCAGCAGCCAAGGCTTGGGAGGCTACGAGCAGTACTTC	CASSQGLGGYEQYF
TRBV24-1	TRBJ2-7	TRBD1	-	TGTGCCACCAGTGACTGGACAGGTGGCGAGCAGTACTTC	CATSDWTGGEQYF
TRBV5-1	TRBJ1-4	-	-	TGCGCCAGCAGCTCAGGGGCGAGGGGTGAAAAACTGTTTTTT	CASSSGARGEKLFF
TRBV28	TRBJ1-1	TRBD1	-	TGTGCCAGCATCCCCCTAGGGGGGACAGGGGACACTGAAGCTTTCTTT	CASIPLGGTGDTEAFF
TRBV7-9	TRBJ1-4	-	once	TGTGCCAGCAGCTTCCTCTGGCATGAAAAACTGTTTTTT	CASSFLWHEKLFF
TRBV27	TRBJ1-5	TRBD1	-	TGTGCCAGCAGTTTATACTCGTTGCAGGGGGCGGGTCGGCGGGTATATTTT	CASSLYSLQGAGRRVYF
TRBV7-2	TRBJ2-5	TRBD2	once	TGTGCCAGCGGGACTAGCGGGGGGGCTGAGACCCAGTACTTC	CASGTSGGAETQYF
TRBV11-2	TRBJ2-7	TRBD1	-	TGTGCCAGCAGCCCTGAGCCGGGACAGGGGGCGGGGGAGCAGTACTTC	CASSPEPGQGAGEQYF
TRBV30	TRBJ2-5	TRBD2	-	TGTGCCTGGAGTGTAGAGGCGGGGGGCATACAAGAGACCCAGTACTTC	CAWSVEAGGIQETQYF
TRBV7-8	TRBJ2-3	TRBD2	-	TGTGCCAGCAGCTTTTCGGGACTAGCGGGGGCCACAGATACGCAGTATTTT	CASSFSGLAGATDTQYF
TRBV6-5	TRBJ2-7	-	-	TGTGCCAGCAGTTTAGCTGATCCTTCCTACGAGCAGTACTTC	CASSLADPSYEQYF
TRBV28	TRBJ2-7	-	few	TGTGCCAGCAGTTCGGGACTCCCAGCCTACGAGCAGTACTTC	CASSSGLPAYEQYF
TRBV10-1	TRBJ2-5	TRBD1	-	TGCGCCAGCAGCTGGACAGGGGAGACCCAGTACTTC	CASSWTGETQYF
TRBV15	TRBJ1-1	TRBD1	-	TGTGCCACCAGCTTAAGGCAGGGGGCGAACACTGAAGCTTTCTTT	CATSLRQGANTEAFF
TRBV28	TRBJ2-7	TRBD2	-	TGTGCCAGCAGTTTAGAGCGGGAGGGCAGGGACGAGCAGTACTTC	CASSLEREGRDEQYF
TRBV5-1	TRBJ2-7	-	-	TGCGCCAGCACCATTTACCGGGACTACGAGCAGTACTTC	CASTIYRDYEQYF
TRBV11-3	TRBJ2-7	-	many	TGTGCCAGCAGCTCGAACGGCGGCTACGAGCAGTACTTC	CASSSNGGYEQYF
TRBV21-1	TRBJ1-5	-	-	TGTGCCAGCAGCAAAACCCCAGGGGGTCACCCTGGTGGGCCCCAGCATTTT	CASSKTPGGHPGGPQHF
TRBV27	TRBJ2-5	-	-	TGTGCCAGCAGTTTATTCCCAGGGGAGGAGACCCAGTACTTC	CASSLFPGEETQYF
TRBV7-6	TRBJ2-7	-	-	TGTGCCAGCAGCTTAGGCGGACAGGTCCTCGCGGGGGAGCAGTACTTC	CASSLGGQVLAGEQYF
TRBV20-1	TRBJ1-2	-	-	TGCAGTGCTTATAACTATGGCTACACCTTC	CSAYNYGYTF
TRBV7-9	TRBJ2-3	-	-	TGTGCCAGCAGCGCCCGGTTGGGTCTATCGGAGGATACGCAGTATTTT	CASSARLGLSEDTQYF
TRBV7-3	TRBJ1-2	TRBD1	-	TGTGCCAGCAGAAGGACAGGGTTTACCTATGGCTACACCTTC	CASRRTGFTYGYTF
TRBV7-9	TRBJ2-3	-	-	TGTGCCAGCAGCTTAGGAGGAGGGCGGGCCACAGATACGCGGTATTTT	CASSLGGGRATDTRYF
TRBV7-9	TRBJ1-1	TRBD1	-	TGTGCCAGCAGCTCCCCGGACAGGGCAGCTTTCTTT	CASSSPDRAAFF
TRBV6-5	TRBJ2-2	TRBD1	-	TGTGCCAGCGGGGTACAGGGGGTCAACACCGGGGAGCTGTTTTTT	CASGVQGVNTGELFF
TRBV6-5	TRBJ2-7	-	-	TGTGCCAGCAGAGAGACAAGTAGCTCCTACGAGCAGTACTTC	CASRETSSSYEQYF
TRBV30	TRBJ2-3	-	-	TGTGCCTGGAGTGTACTAGATACGCAGTATTTT	CAWSVLDTQYF
TRBV4-3	TRBJ1-2	-	-	TGCGCCAGCAGCCAACCGGGGATGGACTATGGCTACACCTTC	CASSQPGMDYGYTF
TRBV11-2	TRBJ2-1	-	-	TGTGCCAGCGTGGAGTCCCCGGGGTCCTACAATGAGCAGTTCTTC	CASVESPGSYNEQFF
TRBV25-1	TRBJ2-1	-	once	TGTGCCAGCAGCGGGAACTCCTACAATGAGCAGTTCTTC	CASSGNSYNEQFF
TRBV5-1	TRBJ2-7	-	-	TGCGCCAGCAGCAAAAGACAGGCTCCATACGAGCAGTACTTC	CASSKRQAPYEQYF
TRBV7-9	TRBJ1-4	TRBD1	-	TGTGCCAGCAGCTTGACAGGGACTAATGAAAAACTGTTTTTT	CASSLTGTNEKLFF
TRBV30	TRBJ1-5	-	-	TGTGCCTGGAGTGCCGGGGACCGGGGGATATCGGCCCAGCATTTT	CAWSAGDRGISAQHF
TRBV30	TRBJ2-5	TRBD2	-	TGTGCCTGGAGGTCCGGCGGGGGGGCCTCGGAGACCCAGTACTTC	CAWRSGGGASETQYF
TRBV28	TRBJ1-2	-	-	TGTGCCAGCAGTCGCCCGGGGGGGGGAGCGGACGGCTACACCTTC	CASSRPGGGADGYTF
TRBV29-1	TRBJ2-7	TRBD1	few	TGCAGCGTTGTGGGTCAGGGGGCGGAAGCTCCCTACGAGCAGTACTTC	CSVVGQGAEAPYEQYF
TRBV27	TRBJ1-5	TRBD1	-	TGTGCCAGCAGCCCGGGACAGGGGGACAATCAGCCCCAGCATTTT	CASSPGQGDNQPQHF
TRBV6-5	TRBJ1-3	-	-	TGTGCCAGCACCGAGCAGGGGCGAAACACCATATATTTT	CASTEQGRNTIYF
TRBV5-4	TRBJ2-1	-	-	TGTGCCAGCAGCGGGAGGGGGGGGAGTGAGCAGTTCTTC	CASSGRGGSEQFF
TRBV3-1/TRBV3-2	TRBJ1-2	-	-	TGTGCCAGCAGCCAAGTCGAGAAGGGGCGCGGCTACACCTTC	CASSQVEKGRGYTF
TRBV30	TRBJ2-3	-	-	TGTGCCTGGAGGAGCGCCCTACCCACAGATACGCAGTATTTT	CAWRSALPTDTQYF
TRBV10-3	TRBJ2-7	TRBD1	-	TGTGCCATCAGTGCCCTAAGGACAGGGTATTACGAGCAGTACTTC	CAISALRTGYYEQYF
TRBV7-9	TRBJ2-7	TRBD1	-	TGTGCCAGCAGCTCGGGAAAACAGGGGGCCTCCTACGAGCAGTACTTC	CASSSGKQGASYEQYF
TRBV21-1	TRBJ2-2	-	few	TGTGCCAGGACTAGCGGGAGCACCGGGGAGCTGTTTTTT	CARTSGSTGELFF
TRBV21-1	TRBJ1-6	-	-	TGTGCCAGCAGCAATCGGGACGACGGGGGGCCCTCTTCCTATAATTCACCCCTCCACTTT	CASSNRDDGGPSSYNSPLHF
TRBV2	TRBJ1-4	-	-	TGTGCCATCGACGAGGGTCCAAATGAAAAACTGTTTTTT	CAIDEGPNEKLFF
TRBV3-1/TRBV3-2	TRBJ2-1	-	-	TGTGCCAGCAGCCAAGGAGAGACAGGCGATTCCTACAATGAGCAGTTCTTC	CASSQGETGDSYNEQFF
TRBV3-1/TRBV3-2	TRBJ2-7	-	-	TGTGCCAGCAGCCAATCAGACCAGGGTCCCGAGCAGTACTTC	CASSQSDQGPEQYF
TRBV7-9	TRBJ2-2	-	few	TGTGCCAGCTCGTGGCAGGGTGTCGATGGGGAGCTGTTTTTT	CASSWQGVDGELFF
TRBV30	TRBJ1-4	TRBD1	-	TGTGCCTGGAGTGTCAACAGGGGGGAAAACGAAAAACTGTTTTTT	CAWSVNRGENEKLFF
TRBV28	TRBJ2-4	-	-	TGTGCCAGCAGTCAAGGGGATAAAAACATTCAGTACTTC	CASSQGDKNIQYF
TRBV28	TRBJ1-2	TRBD1	-	TGTGCCAGCAGTTCAACTCGGGACAGCGTCGGCTATGGCTACACCTTC	CASSSTRDSVGYGYTF
TRBV7-8	TRBJ2-7	-	-	TGTGCCAGCAGCCCTCCGGGGGAGCAGTACTTC	CASSPPGEQYF